This T cell receptor (beta chain) originates from a study of blood T cell repertoires in COVID-19. On the study more broadly: Italy, Spain and the United States were the sources of the convalescent and acute COVID-19 samples. The cDNA or gDNA used as material had been derived from T cells, B-cell-depleted T cells, or PBMCs.

V lost 1 base to trimming and J lost 8 bases; unmatched junction nucleotides: 6. The CDR3 totals 15 residues. Germline CDR1 MGHRA, CDR2 YSYEKL. As handled by the study authors: By means of reference gene primer amplification, nucleated cell counts were estimated. Sequenced by immunoSEQ multiplex PCR; TCRdb stores in-frame clones only, minus some. V and J calls plus clone size are reproduced from that table; the DNA served to infer D and trimming. The data hold 150,000 to 200,000 clones, with roughly 86% observed a single time. This clone appeared a single time. This clonotype originated in a man younger than 35 with acute or convalescent COVID-19. Sequences were obtained from peripheral blood. The V call is TRBV4-1, the J call TRBJ2-1; TRBD2 agrees at 9 bases. CDR3 DNA sequence: TGCGCCAGCAGCCAAGCTGGCGGGGGGGCCTATGAGCAGTTCTTC. The encoded protein is CASSQAGGGAYEQFF.